The sample holds many counts of the clone carrying this TCR beta chain. What it binds is unknown. TCRdb itself ran the 5' RACE reads through MiXCR, one entry per CDR3 protein. The table records 220,000 or so distinct CDR3 sequences, 10% to 13% of them present only once. The data stem from a study of CD8 T cells in ankylosing spondylitis. General study findings and limits: Ankylosing spondylitis blood appeared to carry a characteristic TCR beta motif of several highly homologous variants. Past studies reported some motif variants in reactive arthritis synovial fluid and blood.

The CDR3 is 14 amino acids. The V and J ends lost 6 bases and 8 bases, in that order; junction bases with no gene match: 11. Sequencing input: blood, either unsorted or a sorted T cell fraction (not recorded which). The genes are TRBV12-3 or TRBV12-4 and TRBJ2-3, with 7 positions matching TRBD1. The clonotype originates from a male donor with ankylosing spondylitis or in good health (not recorded which). The CDR3 nucleotides read TGTGCCAGCAGCACCGGGACAGTCACGAGTACGCAGTATTTT. Translated: CASSTGTVTSTQYF.